This T cell receptor (beta chain) came from a study of high-grade serous ovarian cancer treatment subgroups. Regarding this clone: Antigen specificity is unknown.

Findings and limits, study-wide: Spatial context was lost because tumors were sequenced in bulk. Higher neoantigen levels went with greater TCR clonal relatedness. Different patients shared almost no repertoire; same-patient tumors shared about 0.11 to 0.79.

This table comes from immunoSEQ multiplex PCR, and its TCRdb copy is limited to in-frame clones, with some not included. The sample contains just under 4,000 clones, 60% to 75% of which appear only once. V was cut by 3 bases and J by 8 bases, with 5 bases left in between. The CDR3 covers 11 residues. Germline CDR1 is MNHEY and CDR2 is SMNVEV (reference sequence). Tumor tissue was taken before any definitive surgery or chemotherapy was given. The sample comprised tumor tissue. The chain uses TRBV27 and TRBJ2-1; D gene unclear. This clonotype was obtained from a human donor with high-grade serous ovarian cancer. The CDR3 sequence: CASSLWDEQFF. The CDR3, as DNA: TGTGCCAGCAGTTTGTGGGATGAGCAGTTCTTC.